The next 20 T cell receptor beta chains were all read from a single sample in a study of blood T cell repertoires in COVID-19. The table came from immunoSEQ multiplex PCR; TCRdb's copy has only in-frame clones and leaves some out. The table has a few hundred thousand clones, about 85% seen once. The sample comprised PBMCs or T cells enriched from blood (not recorded which). The source of these receptors is a woman in her fifties or sixties who had recovered from COVID-19.

This clone turned up a few times. The gene calls are TRBV4-1 and TRBJ1-2; weak D call: TRBD1 (5 bases). Between the trimmed V and J ends, which lost 2 bases and 5 bases, there was a span of 15 bases. The length of the CDR3 is 15 residues. The germline V gene encodes CDR1 MGHRA and CDR2 YSYEKL. For the CDR3, the DNA is TGCGCCAGCAGCCAACCCACAGGCCCGACTTATGGCTACACCTTC. It codes for CASSQPTGPTYGYTF.

This chain uses TRBV28 with TRBJ2-4; 7 nucleotides agree with TRBD2. The V segment lost 6 bases and the J segment 11 bases; nucleotides outside the gene matches: 10. From germline, CDR1 is MDHEN and CDR2 SYDVKM. CDR3 length: 13 residues. The DNA of the CDR3 is TGTGCCAGCAGCCCCTCTGGGGGGGGTTTTCAGTACTTC. It is translated as CASSPSGGGFQYF.

To note about this clone: In the same sample, other DNA sequences code for this CDR3. CDR3 coding DNA: TGTGCCAGCAGTTACTCCGGCGGAAACTATGGCTACACCTTC. This sequence encodes CASSYSGGNYGYTF. This chain uses TRBV6-5 with TRBJ1-2; D not certain. Germline V gene lookup returns CDR1 MNHEY and CDR2 SVGAGI. The CDR3 totals 14 residues. V shed 0 bases and J shed 2 bases, with 7 bases lying between them.

This chain joins TRBV11-3 and TRBJ1-3; TRBD1 agrees at 8 bases. Germline V CDR1 and CDR2: SGHNT, YENEEA. This CDR3 has 17 residues. The trim removed 4 bases at V and 1 base at J, leaving 9 bases unmatched. For the CDR3, the DNA is TGTGCCAGCAGCTCTATGCAGGGGGCTCAGTCTGGAAACACCATATATTTT. Its protein is CASSSMQGAQSGNTIYF.

This chain uses TRBV24-1 with TRBJ1-2; 7 bases are a match to TRBD1. This CDR3 has 16 residues. Germline CDR1 KGHDR, CDR2 SFDVKD. V shed 4 bases, J shed 7 bases, and the junction held 14 bases outside the gene matches. CDR3 amino acids: CATSDRQGPGFGGYTF. The CDR3 region has the DNA TGTGCCACCAGTGACCGACAGGGACCAGGTTTTGGTGGCTACACCTTC.

The rearrangement links TRBV10-3 to TRBJ1-6, with D possibly being TRBD1 (6 bases). Trimming shortened V by 6 bases and J by 2 bases, and 11 bases separated the two germline ends. The CDR3 is 15 residues long. Germline lookup yields CDR1 ENHRY and CDR2 SYGVKD. The CDR3 bases are TGTGCCATCAGCCCGACAGGAGCCTATAATTCACCCCTCCACTTT. It translates to CAISPTGAYNSPLHF.

The chain employs TRBV24-1 and TRBJ1-1; 9 positions agree with TRBD1. Germline V lookup: CDR1 KGHDR, CDR2 SFDVKD. Trimming took 4 bases from V and 4 from J; bases not matched to a gene: 6. This CDR3 comprises 15 residues. CDR3 loop: CATSDSGTGFTEAFF. As DNA, the CDR3 is TGTGCCACCAGTGACTCCGGGACAGGGTTCACTGAAGCTTTCTTT.

V and J are TRBV7-2 and TRBJ1-2, with 10 bases aligning to TRBD1. The germline CDR1 and CDR2 sequences are SGHTA and FQGNSA. CDR3 length: 16 residues. After removal of 4 bases from V and 8 bases from J, the junction contained 13 bases not matched to a gene. The CDR3 sequence: CASSSPRDRGFVGYTF. The CDR3 DNA reads as TGTGCCAGCAGCTCTCCCCGGGACAGGGGTTTTGTCGGCTACACCTTC.

CDR3 sequence reads: CASSLRVPYGYTF. CDR3 in DNA: TGTGCCAGCAGTTTGAGGGTGCCCTATGGCTACACCTTC. The chain combines TRBV12-3 or TRBV12-4 with TRBJ1-2; no reliable D call. The CDR3 is made up of 13 amino acids. Deletions cut 3 bases from V and 4 bases from J, with 9 bases between.

The chain couples TRBV5-1 to TRBJ1-5, with 7 bases identical to TRBD1. The CDR3 sequence is 14 residues long. Germline V gene data show CDR1 as SGHRS and CDR2 as YFSETQ. Losses at the gene ends were 2 bases for V and 5 bases for J; bases not matched to a gene: 4. CDR3 in DNA: TGCGCCAGCAGCTTTGGGACAGTCGATCAGCCCCAGCATTTT. Encoded protein: CASSFGTVDQPQHF.

The chain carries TRBV7-4 and TRBJ1-1; D might be TRBD1 (6 bases). The CDR3 runs to 15 residues. V was clipped by 2 bases and J by 1 base, with 11 bases between them. Germline CDR1 reads SGHVT; CDR2 reads SQSDAQ. CDR3 sequence reads: CASSLTGISNTEAFF. The CDR3 DNA sequence: TGTGCCAGCAGCTTAACAGGGATATCGAACACTGAAGCTTTCTTT.

The chain employs TRBV6-5 and TRBJ1-4; TRBD1 matches at 10 bases. This CDR3 contains 15 residues. Germline-derived CDR1 and CDR2 are MNHEY and SVGAGI. The V segment lost 4 bases and the J segment 3 bases; nucleotides outside the gene matches: 2. This CDR3 reads CASSSGTGANEKLFF. CDR3 nucleotide sequence: TGTGCCAGCAGTTCCGGGACAGGGGCTAATGAAAAACTGTTTTTT.

The chain couples TRBV19 to TRBJ1-1; 7 nucleotides agree with TRBD1. The V gene end was trimmed by 7 bases and the J gene end by 4 bases; junction bases not matched to a gene: 9. The CDR3 has 14 residues. Germline-derived CDR1 and CDR2 are LNHDA and SQIVND (reference sequence). CDR3 nucleotide sequence: TGTGCCAGTACCCAATCTCACAGGGGCACTGAAGCTTTCTTT. It encodes CASTQSHRGTEAFF.

The rearrangement links TRBV3-1 (or the pseudogene TRBV3-2) to TRBJ2-2; TRBD2 matches 8 bases. Germline CDR1 reads LGHDT; CDR2 reads YNNKEL (reference sequence). V was pared by 1 base and J by 6 bases, with 1 base of the junction left unmatched. The CDR3 totals 14 residues. DNA for the CDR3: TGTGCCAGCAGCCAAGCGGGGGGGCCCGGGGAGCTGTTTTTT. Protein: CASSQAGGPGELFF.

CDR3 nucleotides: TGTGCCAGCAGCTTGGACAGGGGCAATCAGCCCCAGCATTTT. Residues: CASSLDRGNQPQHF. The V and J genes are TRBV5-8 and TRBJ1-5; tentative D call: TRBD1 (6 bases). In germline, CDR1 is SGHTS, CDR2 YDEGEE. V gave up 0 bases and J gave up 2 bases, with 6 bases separating them. The CDR3 covers 14 residues. The variable domain in full, with the rest retrieved from reference TRBV5-8 and TRBJ1-5, is EAGVTQSPTHLIKTRGQQATLRCSPISGHTSVYWYQQALGLGLQFLLWYDEGEERNRGNFPPRFSGRQFPNYSSELNVNALELEDSALYLCASSLDRGNQPQHFGDGTRLSIL.

Concerning this clone itself: Additional DNA sequences in this sample encode the identical CDR3. The J gene is TRBJ1-6, the V gene TRBV18; D not certain. The CDR3 loop spans 13 amino acids. CDR1 is KGHSH and CDR2 is LQKENI in the germline V gene. The V end lost 3 bases, the J end lost 7 bases, and 7 bases lay between the germline ends. The CDR3 bases are TGTGCCAGCTCACCGTCGGGGAATTCACCCCTCCACTTT. It specifies CASSPSGNSPLHF.

The chain has TRBV6-1 and TRBJ1-6, with D possibly being TRBD1 (6 bases). CDR3 length: 15 residues. Germline values: CDR1 MNHNS, CDR2 SASEGT. Trimming pared 5 bases from V and 7 bases from J, leaving 15 bases between. The CDR3 nucleotides read TGTGCCAGCAGTTCACACAGGGAATACAATTCACCCCTCCACTTT. It specifies CASSSHREYNSPLHF.

The rearrangement joins TRBV19 to TRBJ2-7, with 7 bases aligning to TRBD2. With V trimmed by 3 bases and J by 3 bases, 8 bases remained unmatched. The V gene's germline CDR1 is LNHDA and CDR2 SQIVND (reference sequence). The CDR3 runs to 15 residues. The DNA for the CDR3 is TGTGCCAGTAGTATCGGCGGGGGAGAGGGCTACGAGCAGTACGTC. Its translation: CASSIGGGEGYEQYV.

The chain combines TRBV14 with TRBJ1-1, with D possibly being TRBD1 (5 bases). Deletions cut 1 base from V and 2 bases from J, with 14 bases between. Germline CDR1 and CDR2: SGHDN and FVKESK. The CDR3 extends over 16 amino acids. CDR3 residues: CASSQGTGFSNTEAFF. The CDR3 nucleotides are TGTGCCAGCAGCCAAGGTACAGGTTTTTCTAACACTGAAGCTTTCTTT.

In its sample, this clone was seen once. The chain recombines TRBV13 with TRBJ1-1; D not resolved. The length of the CDR3 is 14 residues. Germline CDR1 is PRHDT and CDR2 is FYEKMQ (reference sequence). V lost 2 bases to trimming and J lost 0 bases, with 7 bases between them. CDR3 sequence (DNA): TGTGCCAGCAGCTTACAACAGTTGAACACTGAAGCTTTCTTT. The encoded protein is CASSLQQLNTEAFF.